This T cell receptor (beta chain) was retrieved from a study of T cell repertoires in cytomegalovirus infection (dated by TCRdb to the late 2010s). Turning to the overall study: The HLA type of each donor mattered for the analysis, because public TCR beta signatures pointed to carriage of CMV infection along with the matching HLA type.

The germline V gene supplies CDR1 SGDLS and CDR2 YYNGEE. V is cut back by 4 bases and J by 3 bases, with 5 bases in the junction unmatched. From its cysteine to its phenylalanine, the CDR3 spans 15 amino acids. This entry keeps only the CDR3 DNA: 45 bases, framed from base 1. This clonotype was seen a few times. Its antigen is not yet known. No much larger clonotype is one base removed from it; base qualities were not supplied. The instrument given in TCRdb is Illumina HiSeq 1500. TCRdb ran its own pipeline on the public reads, namely fastp trimming at Q25 and MiXCR clone calling, and kept in-frame beta chains. CDR3 protein sequences are deduplicated, and each keeps its most common genes and DNA. The sample table lists approximately 500,000 distinct CDR3 sequences, 15% to 20% of them with a count of one. The ten largest clonotypes hold roughly a quarter of the sample. Broader findings and caveats from the paper: Carriers of CMV infection plus the relevant HLA type were discriminated by the cumulative frequency of public TCR beta family members in the study cohort and in an independent approximately 360-donor cohort. In the ex vivo response, HLA-C-restricted CMV-specific TCR beta clonotypes were dominant, and in two of eight donors the single most frequent clonotype came from this HLA-C-restricted group.

The sequence is built from TRBV9 and TRBJ2-3, with 10 bases aligning to TRBD1. The sequencing input was CD8+ T cells from PBMCs. The sequence derives from a human donor in good health (CMV status not recorded). Some clones in this sample may be carry-over from other donors' samples. The nucleotides are TGTGCCAGCAGCTGGGGACAGGGGAAGACAGATACGCAGTATTTT. Its protein reads: CASSWGQGKTDTQYF.